These T cell receptor beta chains were read from a single sample in a study of blood T cell repertoires in COVID-19. Method: immunoSEQ multiplex PCR; TCRdb's copy keeps in-frame clones and lacks some. The data contain roughly 13,000 clones, 84% of them singletons. Sequencing was carried out using peripheral blood. These receptors came from a woman aged 50 to 60 with active or convalescent COVID-19. CDR3s include the opening cysteine and the closing phenylalanine or tryptophan. Each record gives: J gene, V gene, clone size, D gene, CDR3 protein, CDR3 DNA. D genes are given only for firm matches. Rows may omit the clone size; those that give it use once, few, many or a size class.

j_call: TRBJ2-2
v_call: TRBV7-5
clone_size: NA
d_call: NA
cdr3_aa: CARRALRLAENGNTGELFF
cdr3_nt: TGTGCCAGAAGAGCATTACGACTAGCCGAAAACGGGAACACCGGGGAGCTGTTTTTT

j_call: TRBJ2-7
v_call: TRBV7-9
clone_size: NA
d_call: NA
cdr3_aa: CASSPPRQEPNYEQYF
cdr3_nt: TGTGCCAGCAGCCCTCCTAGACAGGAGCCAAACTACGAGCAGTACTTC

j_call: TRBJ1-1
v_call: TRBV29-1
clone_size: NA
d_call: TRBD1
cdr3_aa: CSVSTGSDTEAFF
cdr3_nt: TGCAGCGTATCGACAGGGTCAGACACTGAAGCTTTCTTT

j_call: TRBJ1-5
v_call: TRBV6-1
clone_size: NA
d_call: NA
cdr3_aa: CASSEGQANQPQHF
cdr3_nt: TGTGCCAGCAGTGAAGGACAGGCTAATCAGCCCCAGCATTTT

j_call: TRBJ1-5
v_call: TRBV19
clone_size: NA
d_call: NA
cdr3_aa: CASSISVAAPQPQHF
cdr3_nt: TGTGCCAGTAGTATATCTGTGGCTGCACCTCAGCCCCAGCATTTT

j_call: TRBJ2-7
v_call: TRBV14
clone_size: NA
d_call: TRBD1
cdr3_aa: CASSQGPGQGARTLYEQYF
cdr3_nt: TGTGCCAGCAGCCAAGGGCCGGGACAGGGGGCCCGAACGCTATACGAGCAGTACTTC

j_call: TRBJ1-3
v_call: TRBV5-1
clone_size: once
d_call: TRBD1
cdr3_aa: CASSLPGQGNGNTIYF
cdr3_nt: TGCGCCAGCAGCTTGCCGGGACAGGGAAATGGAAACACCATATATTTT

j_call: TRBJ2-3
v_call: TRBV27
clone_size: once
d_call: NA
cdr3_aa: CASSSRRDTTDTQYF
cdr3_nt: TGTGCCAGCAGTTCCCGCCGGGACACCACAGATACGCAGTATTTT

j_call: TRBJ2-7
v_call: TRBV18
clone_size: NA
d_call: TRBD1
cdr3_aa: CASSPLWTGGDEQYF
cdr3_nt: TGTGCCAGCTCACCACTCTGGACAGGGGGCGACGAGCAGTACTTC

j_call: TRBJ2-7
v_call: TRBV3-1/TRBV3-2
clone_size: NA
d_call: TRBD2
cdr3_aa: CASSQEGASGRYEQYF
cdr3_nt: TGTGCCAGCAGCCAAGAGGGGGCTAGCGGGAGATACGAGCAGTACTTC

j_call: TRBJ1-5
v_call: TRBV5-6
clone_size: NA
d_call: TRBD1
cdr3_aa: CASSLTGWNQPQHF
cdr3_nt: TGTGCCAGCAGCCTGACAGGGTGGAATCAGCCCCAGCATTTT

j_call: TRBJ2-3
v_call: TRBV6-5
clone_size: NA
d_call: TRBD2
cdr3_aa: CASGGGTDTQYF
cdr3_nt: TGTGCCAGCGGGGGGGGGACAGATACGCAGTATTTT

j_call: TRBJ2-5
v_call: TRBV19
clone_size: NA
d_call: TRBD1
cdr3_aa: CASSQDRQRETQYF
cdr3_nt: TGTGCCAGTAGCCAGGACAGGCAACGGGAGACCCAGTACTTC

j_call: TRBJ2-7
v_call: TRBV9
clone_size: NA
d_call: TRBD1
cdr3_aa: CASSTQGVTVPYEQYF
cdr3_nt: TGTGCCAGCAGCACCCAGGGGGTTACTGTACCCTACGAGCAGTACTTC

j_call: TRBJ2-7
v_call: TRBV10-3
clone_size: NA
d_call: TRBD1
cdr3_aa: CAISGGQGKHEQYF
cdr3_nt: TGTGCCATCAGTGGGGGACAGGGGAAACACGAGCAGTACTTC

j_call: TRBJ2-1
v_call: TRBV6-5
clone_size: NA
d_call: TRBD1
cdr3_aa: CASSRRDSPYNEQFF
cdr3_nt: TGTGCCAGCAGCCGACGGGACAGCCCTTACAATGAGCAGTTCTTC

j_call: TRBJ2-7
v_call: TRBV3-1/TRBV3-2
clone_size: NA
d_call: NA
cdr3_aa: CASSMRRVRYEQYF
cdr3_nt: TGTGCCAGCAGCATGAGGAGGGTCCGGTACGAGCAGTACTTC

j_call: TRBJ2-7
v_call: TRBV28
clone_size: NA
d_call: NA
cdr3_aa: CARNPRDRVIAGDYEQYF
cdr3_nt: TGTGCCAGAAATCCCCGGGACAGGGTGATAGCGGGGGACTACGAGCAGTACTTC

j_call: TRBJ2-7
v_call: TRBV6-1
clone_size: few
d_call: NA
cdr3_aa: CASSERHGSYEQYF
cdr3_nt: TGTGCCAGCAGTGAGCGACATGGATCCTACGAGCAGTACTTC

j_call: TRBJ2-3
v_call: TRBV24-1
clone_size: NA
d_call: TRBD1
cdr3_aa: CATSDSRQGAADTQYF
cdr3_nt: TGTGCCACCAGTGACTCCCGACAGGGGGCGGCAGATACGCAGTATTTT

j_call: TRBJ2-3
v_call: TRBV29-1
clone_size: NA
d_call: NA
cdr3_aa: CSVDSSTDTQYF
cdr3_nt: TGCAGCGTGGACAGCAGCACAGATACGCAGTATTTT

j_call: TRBJ2-1
v_call: TRBV7-9
clone_size: NA
d_call: NA
cdr3_aa: CASSLALGPEQFF
cdr3_nt: TGTGCCAGCAGCTTAGCCCTGGGCCCTGAGCAGTTCTTC

j_call: TRBJ2-1
v_call: TRBV7-6
clone_size: NA
d_call: NA
cdr3_aa: CASSRIEGVPYNEQFF
cdr3_nt: TGTGCCAGCAGCCGAATAGAGGGGGTCCCCTACAATGAGCAGTTCTTC

j_call: TRBJ2-3
v_call: TRBV10-3
clone_size: NA
d_call: TRBD1
cdr3_aa: CAISATGDDTQYF
cdr3_nt: TGTGCCATCAGTGCGACAGGGGACGATACGCAGTATTTT

j_call: TRBJ2-1
v_call: TRBV28
clone_size: NA
d_call: NA
cdr3_aa: CASSSLTGQTSYNEQFF
cdr3_nt: TGTGCCAGCAGTTCCCTGACAGGACAAACGAGCTACAATGAGCAGTTCTTC

j_call: TRBJ2-1
v_call: TRBV19
clone_size: NA
d_call: NA
cdr3_aa: CASSGPYNEQFF
cdr3_nt: TGTGCCAGTAGTGGGCCCTACAATGAGCAGTTCTTC

j_call: TRBJ1-4
v_call: TRBV7-8
clone_size: once
d_call: NA
cdr3_aa: CASSLGWAGANEKLFF
cdr3_nt: TGTGCCAGCAGCTTAGGTTGGGCCGGGGCTAATGAAAAACTGTTTTTT

j_call: TRBJ2-2
v_call: TRBV5-1
clone_size: once
d_call: NA
cdr3_aa: CASSLIEVQNTGELFF
cdr3_nt: TGCGCCAGCAGCTTGATTGAGGTACAAAACACCGGGGAGCTGTTTTTT

j_call: TRBJ1-4
v_call: TRBV15
clone_size: NA
d_call: NA
cdr3_aa: CATSREWTDSYNEKLFF
cdr3_nt: TGTGCCACCAGCAGAGAATGGACAGACAGCTATAATGAAAAACTGTTTTTT

j_call: TRBJ2-7
v_call: TRBV19
clone_size: NA
d_call: NA
cdr3_aa: CASKTDGGYEQYF
cdr3_nt: TGTGCCAGTAAGACCGACGGAGGCTACGAGCAGTACTTC

j_call: TRBJ1-2
v_call: TRBV5-1
clone_size: NA
d_call: NA
cdr3_aa: CASSLDAADYGYTF
cdr3_nt: TGCGCCAGCAGCTTGGATGCAGCGGACTATGGCTACACCTTC

j_call: TRBJ2-7
v_call: TRBV6-5
clone_size: NA
d_call: NA
cdr3_aa: CASSLGVEQYF
cdr3_nt: TGTGCCAGCAGTTTAGGGGTCGAGCAGTACTTC

j_call: TRBJ1-4
v_call: TRBV5-1
clone_size: NA
d_call: TRBD1
cdr3_aa: CASSLGGFGTATNEKLFF
cdr3_nt: TGCGCCAGCAGCTTGGGAGGATTCGGGACAGCAACTAATGAAAAACTGTTTTTT

j_call: TRBJ2-7
v_call: TRBV3-1/TRBV3-2
clone_size: NA
d_call: TRBD1
cdr3_aa: CASSDLGTGGLYEQYF
cdr3_nt: TGTGCCAGCAGCGACCTGGGGACAGGGGGGCTCTACGAGCAGTACTTC

j_call: TRBJ1-2
v_call: TRBV7-9
clone_size: NA
d_call: TRBD1
cdr3_aa: CASSPGTAAHGYTF
cdr3_nt: TGTGCCAGCAGCCCTGGGACAGCAGCTCATGGCTACACCTTC

j_call: TRBJ2-1
v_call: TRBV28
clone_size: NA
d_call: TRBD2
cdr3_aa: CASSYLAGGNEQFF
cdr3_nt: TGTGCCAGCAGTTATCTAGCGGGAGGGAATGAGCAGTTCTTC

j_call: TRBJ1-3
v_call: TRBV5-5
clone_size: NA
d_call: NA
cdr3_aa: CASSIRGMGNTIYF
cdr3_nt: TGTGCCAGCAGCATACGGGGTATGGGAAACACCATATATTTT

j_call: TRBJ1-1
v_call: TRBV25-1
clone_size: NA
d_call: NA
cdr3_aa: CASSLTGTNTEAFF
cdr3_nt: TGTGCCAGCAGCCTGACAGGTACCAACACTGAAGCTTTCTTT

j_call: TRBJ2-1
v_call: TRBV7-3
clone_size: NA
d_call: TRBD2
cdr3_aa: CASSLGGGTYNEQFF
cdr3_nt: TGTGCCAGCAGCTTAGGCGGGGGGACCTACAATGAGCAGTTCTTC

j_call: TRBJ2-7
v_call: TRBV5-1
clone_size: NA
d_call: TRBD1
cdr3_aa: CASSPARGRDEQYF
cdr3_nt: TGCGCCAGCAGCCCGGCAAGGGGGCGCGACGAGCAGTACTTC

j_call: TRBJ2-7
v_call: TRBV2
clone_size: NA
d_call: TRBD1
cdr3_aa: CASRTGTGIHEQYF
cdr3_nt: TGTGCCAGCAGGACCGGGACAGGGATCCACGAGCAGTACTTC

j_call: TRBJ2-3
v_call: TRBV4-1
clone_size: NA
d_call: NA
cdr3_aa: CASSHTAPTSTDTQYF
cdr3_nt: TGCGCCAGCAGCCACACTGCCCCAACTAGCACAGATACGCAGTATTTT

j_call: TRBJ2-5
v_call: TRBV7-9
clone_size: NA
d_call: NA
cdr3_aa: CASGQETQYF
cdr3_nt: TGTGCCAGCGGTCAGGAGACCCAGTACTTC

j_call: TRBJ2-7
v_call: TRBV6-5
clone_size: NA
d_call: TRBD1
cdr3_aa: CASSLGTGGLEQYF
cdr3_nt: TGTGCCAGCAGTCTCGGGACAGGGGGGTTGGAGCAGTACTTC

j_call: TRBJ2-3
v_call: TRBV28
clone_size: NA
d_call: NA
cdr3_aa: CASSLGSQPNTQYF
cdr3_nt: TGTGCCAGCAGTTTGGGTAGCCAACCTAATACGCAGTATTTT

j_call: TRBJ2-7
v_call: TRBV7-9
clone_size: NA
d_call: TRBD2
cdr3_aa: CASSTSISLAGDQGSYEQYF
cdr3_nt: TGTGCCAGCAGCACGTCGATAAGCCTAGCGGGAGACCAGGGTTCCTACGAGCAGTACTTC

j_call: TRBJ2-1
v_call: TRBV29-1
clone_size: NA
d_call: TRBD2
cdr3_aa: CSVGGSVYNEQFF
cdr3_nt: TGCAGCGTTGGCGGGAGTGTCTACAATGAGCAGTTCTTC

j_call: TRBJ2-1
v_call: TRBV20-1
clone_size: NA
d_call: NA
cdr3_aa: CSASRVRGKNEQFF
cdr3_nt: TGCAGTGCTAGTCGGGTTAGGGGGAAGAATGAGCAGTTCTTC

j_call: TRBJ1-1
v_call: TRBV19
clone_size: once
d_call: NA
cdr3_aa: CASRNRKNTEAFF
cdr3_nt: TGTGCCAGTAGGAACAGAAAGAACACTGAAGCTTTCTTT

j_call: TRBJ1-3
v_call: TRBV5-8
clone_size: NA
d_call: NA
cdr3_aa: CASSFSGSSGNTIYF
cdr3_nt: TGTGCCAGCAGCTTCTCGGGGAGCTCTGGAAACACCATATATTTT